Presented here are 9 T cell receptor beta chains from one specimen sequenced in a study of shared clonotypes between healthy human individuals. CD45RO-negative cells were positively selected for CCR7, leaving out terminally differentiated effector memory CD45RA+ cells. Sequencing was performed with immunoSEQ multiplex PCR; in TCRdb, only in-frame clones are kept and a portion is missing. The data contain around 1.9 million clones, over 85% of them singletons. The sequenced sample consisted of naive CD8+ T cells from PBMCs. The receptors derive from a man between 18 and 35 years old in good health. Some clones in this sample may be carry-over from other donors' samples.

This clone was picked up one time. This chain links TRBV4-2 with TRBJ1-1; D remains unclear. The CDR3 sequence is 15 residues long. The germline CDR1 and CDR2 sequences are LGHNA and YNFKEQ. The V and J ends lost 1 base and 1 base respectively, with 10 bases between them. For the CDR3, the DNA is TGTGCCAGCAGCCAAGTGTACCTCGGGAACACTGAAGCTTTCTTT. This codes for CASSQVYLGNTEAFF.

Concerning this clone itself: This sample includes further DNA sequences coding for the same CDR3. The chain recombines TRBV30 with TRBJ2-5; the D is unclear. V lost 0 bases to trimming and J lost 5 bases, with 7 bases between them. The CDR3 runs to 12 residues. Germline-derived CDR1 and CDR2 are GTSNPN and SVGIG (reference sequence). CDR3: CAWSVIGETQYF. The CDR3 region has the DNA TGTGCCTGGAGTGTAATCGGGGAGACCCAGTACTTC.

Concerning this clone itself: Other DNA sequences within the sample encode an identical CDR3. The V and J genes are TRBV7-9 and TRBJ2-1; D is unresolved. V dropped 0 bases and J dropped 6 bases, with 3 bases sitting between them. CDR3 length: 12 residues. Germline V CDR1 and CDR2: SEHNR, FQNEAQ (reference sequence). CDR3 sequence reads: CASSLAANEQFF. CDR3 DNA: TGTGCCAGCAGCTTAGCGGCCAATGAGCAGTTCTTC.

The rearrangement uses TRBV19 and TRBJ2-7; D tentatively reads TRBD1 or TRBD2 (6 bases each). The CDR3 has 12 residues. The V gene lost 9 bases and the J gene lost 4 bases, with 13 bases spanning the gap. Germline V lookup: CDR1 LNHDA, CDR2 SQIVND (reference sequence). The CDR3 loop is CASGRGAYEQYF. The CDR3 coding sequence is TGTGCCAGCGGAAGGGGGGCTTACGAGCAGTACTTC.

With regard to this clone: An end of the junction differs from the germline gene, which may be a read error. The chain has TRBV29-1 and TRBJ2-7; D is perhaps TRBD2 (6 bases). Looked up from germline, CDR1 is SQVTM and CDR2 is ANQGSEA. CDR3 length equals 13 residues. The CDR3 nucleotides read TGCAGCGCCCGGGACTCCTTCTCCAACGAGCAGTACTTC. Amino acid sequence: CSARDSFSNEQYF.

This sequence joins TRBV6-5 and TRBJ2-7; 7 bases are a match to TRBD2. Germline V gene lookup returns CDR1 MNHEY and CDR2 SVGAGI. Trimming took 2 bases from V and 2 from J; bases not matched to a gene: 6. This CDR3 comprises 15 residues. CDR3 sequence reads: CASSYGSGGAYEQYF. The CDR3 DNA reads as TGTGCCAGCAGTTACGGGTCGGGAGGAGCCTACGAGCAGTACTTC.

Only one count was recorded for this clone. Additional DNA sequences in this sample encode the identical CDR3. The chain recombines TRBV21-1 with TRBJ1-2. TRBV21-1 is given as a pseudogene. The CDR3 sequence is 12 residues long. The CDR3 reads CASSKVLAAYTF. In DNA, the CDR3 is TGTGCTAGCAGCAAAGTCCTGGCGGCGTACACCTTC.

The J gene is TRBJ2-2, the V gene TRBV28; either TRBD1 or TRBD2 may supply D (5 bases each). The ends were cut back, 2 bases at V and 3 bases at J, with 13 bases in the middle. The CDR3 length is 16 residues. The germline CDR1 and CDR2 sequences are MDHEN and SYDVKM. CDR3 loop: CASSLGTGRDTGELFF. The CDR3 DNA is TGTGCCAGCAGTTTAGGGACCGGCAGGGACACCGGGGAGCTGTTTTTT.

A note on this clone: This sample includes further DNA sequences coding for the same CDR3. The chain has TRBV2 and TRBJ2-4; no definite D call. The V and J ends lost 6 bases and 0 bases respectively, with 9 bases between them. The CDR3 has 14 amino acids. CDR1 and CDR2 (germline): SNHLY, FYNNEI. The CDR3 region has the DNA TGTGCCAGCAGGGGGTCCATAGCCAAAAACATTCAGTACTTC. Encoded protein: CASRGSIAKNIQYF.